The present T cell receptor (beta chain) was sequenced within a study of T cell repertoires in cytomegalovirus infection. Study-wide points: Cumulative frequency of public TCR beta families picked out carriers of CMV plus the relevant HLA.

Details on this clonotype: Its target is not known.

V shed 5 bases and J shed 3 bases, with 13 bases lying between them. The CDR3 is 14 residues long. Germline CDR1 MDHEN, CDR2 SYDVKM. MiXCR, applied by TCRdb to the reads, yields one record per CDR3 protein. The sample lists about 260,000 distinct CDR3 sequences; approximately 15% were seen once. This TCR was recovered from a human donor in good health (CMV status not recorded). Some clones in this sample may be carry-over from other donors' samples. The sample consisted of PBMCs. The V gene is TRBV28, the J gene TRBJ1-1; no firm D call. The CDR3: CASSRRPWDTEAFF. The CDR3 DNA reads as TGTGCCAGCAGTCGGCGACCGTGGGACACTGAAGCTTTCTTT. The full variable domain, with the rest looked up from reference TRBV28 and TRBJ1-1, is DVKVTQSSRYLVKRTGEKVFLECVQDMDHENMFWYRQDPGLGLRLIYFSYDVKMKEKGDIPEGYSVSREKKERFSLILESASTNQTSMYLCASSRRPWDTEAFFGQGTRLTVV.